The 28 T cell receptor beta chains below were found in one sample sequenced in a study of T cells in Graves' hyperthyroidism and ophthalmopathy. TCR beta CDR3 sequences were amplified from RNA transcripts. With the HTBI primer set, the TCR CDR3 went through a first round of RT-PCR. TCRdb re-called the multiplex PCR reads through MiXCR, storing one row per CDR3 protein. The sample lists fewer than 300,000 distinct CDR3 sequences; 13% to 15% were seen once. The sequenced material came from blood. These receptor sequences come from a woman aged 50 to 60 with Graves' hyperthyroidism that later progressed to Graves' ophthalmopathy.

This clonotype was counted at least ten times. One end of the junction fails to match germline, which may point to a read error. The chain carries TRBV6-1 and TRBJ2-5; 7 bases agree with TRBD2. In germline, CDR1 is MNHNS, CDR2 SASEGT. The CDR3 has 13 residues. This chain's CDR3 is CASREAGRETQYF. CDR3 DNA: TGTGCCAGCAGGGAAGCGGGACGAGAGACCCAGTACTTC.

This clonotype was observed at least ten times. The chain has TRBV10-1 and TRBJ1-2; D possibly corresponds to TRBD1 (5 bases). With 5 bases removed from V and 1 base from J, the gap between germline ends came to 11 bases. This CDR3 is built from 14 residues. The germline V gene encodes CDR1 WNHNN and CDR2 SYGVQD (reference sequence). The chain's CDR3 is CASSPWDGNYGYTF. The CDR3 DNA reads TGCGCCAGCAGTCCGTGGGACGGTAACTATGGCTACACCTTC.

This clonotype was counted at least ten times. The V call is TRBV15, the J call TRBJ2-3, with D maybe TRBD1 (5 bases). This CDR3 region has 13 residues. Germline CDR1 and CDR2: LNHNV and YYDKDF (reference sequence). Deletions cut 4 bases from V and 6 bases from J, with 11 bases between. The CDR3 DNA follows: TGTGCCACCAGCATCAGCAGGGCGGATACGCAGTATTTT. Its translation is CATSISRADTQYF. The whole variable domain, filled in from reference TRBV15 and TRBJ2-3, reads DAMVIQNPRYQVTQFGKPVTLSCSQTLNHNVMYWYQQKSSQAPKLLFHYYDKDFNNEADTPDNFQSRRPNTSFCFLDIRSPGLGDTAMYLCATSISRADTQYFGPGTRLTVL.

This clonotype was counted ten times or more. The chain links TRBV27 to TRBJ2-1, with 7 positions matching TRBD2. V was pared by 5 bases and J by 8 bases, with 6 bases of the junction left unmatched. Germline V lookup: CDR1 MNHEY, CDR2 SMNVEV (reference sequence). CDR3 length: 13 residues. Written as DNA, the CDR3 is TGTGCCAGCAGTCTCGGACTAGACGATGAGCAGTTCTTC. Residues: CASSLGLDDEQFF.

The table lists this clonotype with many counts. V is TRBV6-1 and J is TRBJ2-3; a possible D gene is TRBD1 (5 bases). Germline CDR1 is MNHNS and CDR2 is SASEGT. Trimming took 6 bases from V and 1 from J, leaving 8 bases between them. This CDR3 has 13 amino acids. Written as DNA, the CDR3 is TGTGCCAGCAGACAGGTTGGCACAGATACGCAGTATTTT. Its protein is CASRQVGTDTQYF.

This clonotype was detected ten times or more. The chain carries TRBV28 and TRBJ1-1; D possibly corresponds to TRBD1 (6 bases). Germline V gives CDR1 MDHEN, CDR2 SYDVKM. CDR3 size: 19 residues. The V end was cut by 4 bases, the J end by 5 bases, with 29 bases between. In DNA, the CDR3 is TGTGCCAGCAGTTCAATAGTCCGGGCGTCAGGGGCGATGGAGACTGAAGCTTTCTTT. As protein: CASSSIVRASGAMETEAFF.

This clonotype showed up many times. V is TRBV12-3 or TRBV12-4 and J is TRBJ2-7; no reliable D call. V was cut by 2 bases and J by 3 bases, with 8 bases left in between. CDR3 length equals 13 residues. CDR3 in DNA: TGTGCCAGCAGTTTAATCCCCGGCTACGAGCAGTACTTC. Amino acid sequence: CASSLIPGYEQYF.

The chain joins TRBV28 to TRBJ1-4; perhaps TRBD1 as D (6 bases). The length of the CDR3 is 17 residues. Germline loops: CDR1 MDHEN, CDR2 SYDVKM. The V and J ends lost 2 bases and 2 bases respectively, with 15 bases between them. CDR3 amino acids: CASSLGQGLTTNEKLFF. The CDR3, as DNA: TGTGCCAGCAGTTTAGGCCAGGGGTTGACGACTAATGAAAAACTGTTTTTT.

The CDR3 sequence: CASTRQGANQPQHF. CDR3 in DNA: TGTGCCAGCACCCGACAGGGGGCCAACCAGCCCCAGCATTTT. The gene calls are TRBV28 and TRBJ1-5, with 10 bases aligning to TRBD1. The junction had 7 bases not matched to a gene; V was cut back by 7 bases and J by 7 bases. This CDR3 contains 14 residues. Germline CDR1 MDHEN, CDR2 SYDVKM.

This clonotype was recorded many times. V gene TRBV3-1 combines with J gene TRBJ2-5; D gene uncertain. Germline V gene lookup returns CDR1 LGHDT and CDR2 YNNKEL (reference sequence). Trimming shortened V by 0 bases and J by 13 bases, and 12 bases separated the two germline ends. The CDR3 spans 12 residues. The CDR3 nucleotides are TGTGCCAGCAGCCAAGAACTCTCGATAAGGTACTTC. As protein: CASSQELSIRYF.

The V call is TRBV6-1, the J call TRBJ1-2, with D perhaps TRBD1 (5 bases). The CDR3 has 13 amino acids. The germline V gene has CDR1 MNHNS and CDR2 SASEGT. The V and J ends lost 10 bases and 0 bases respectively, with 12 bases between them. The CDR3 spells CATGGGANYGYTF. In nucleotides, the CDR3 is TGTGCCACCGGGGGGGGGGCTAACTATGGCTACACCTTC.

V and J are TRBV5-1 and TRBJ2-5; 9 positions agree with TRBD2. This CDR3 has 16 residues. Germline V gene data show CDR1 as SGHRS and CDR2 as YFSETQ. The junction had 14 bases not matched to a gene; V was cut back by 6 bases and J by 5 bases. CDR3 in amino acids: CASTPNGISGGETQYF. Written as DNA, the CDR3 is TGCGCCAGCACCCCAAACGGGATCAGCGGGGGGGAGACCCAGTACTTC.

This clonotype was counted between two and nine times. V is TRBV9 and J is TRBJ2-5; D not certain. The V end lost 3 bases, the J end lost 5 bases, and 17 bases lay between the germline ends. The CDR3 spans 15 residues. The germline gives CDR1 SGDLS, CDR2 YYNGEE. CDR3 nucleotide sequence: TGTGCCAGCAGCGCGGATGCGAACTACCGGGAGACCCAGTACTTC. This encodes CASSADANYRETQYF.

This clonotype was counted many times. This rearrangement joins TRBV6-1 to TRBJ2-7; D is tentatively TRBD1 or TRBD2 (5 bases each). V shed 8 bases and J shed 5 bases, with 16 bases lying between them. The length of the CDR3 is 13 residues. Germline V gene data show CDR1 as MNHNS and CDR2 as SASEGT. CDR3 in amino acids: CASGGVREDEQYF. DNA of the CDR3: TGTGCCAGCGGAGGAGTCAGGGAAGACGAGCAGTACTTC.

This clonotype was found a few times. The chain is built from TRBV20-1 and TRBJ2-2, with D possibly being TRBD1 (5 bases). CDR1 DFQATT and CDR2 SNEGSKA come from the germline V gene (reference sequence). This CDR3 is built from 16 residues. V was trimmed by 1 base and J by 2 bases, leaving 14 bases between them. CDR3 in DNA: TGCAGTGCTAGAGGCCCAGGGCAGGGAAACACCGGGGAGCTGTTTTTT. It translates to CSARGPGQGNTGELFF.

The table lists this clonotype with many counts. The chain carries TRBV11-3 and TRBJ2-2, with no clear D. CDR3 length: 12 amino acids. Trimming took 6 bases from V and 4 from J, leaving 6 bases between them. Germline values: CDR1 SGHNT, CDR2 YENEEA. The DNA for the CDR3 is TGTGCCAGCAGTTCTACCACCGGGGAGCTGTTTTTT. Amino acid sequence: CASSSTTGELFF.

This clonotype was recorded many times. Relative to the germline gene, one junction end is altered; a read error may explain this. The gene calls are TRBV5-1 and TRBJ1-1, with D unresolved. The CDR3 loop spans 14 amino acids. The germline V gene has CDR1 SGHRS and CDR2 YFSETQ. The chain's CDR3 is CASSPGPGNTEAFF. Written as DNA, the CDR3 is TGTGCCAGCAGCCCCGGACCCGGGAACACTGAAGCTTTCTTT. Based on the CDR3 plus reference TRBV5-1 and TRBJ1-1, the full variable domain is KAGVTQTPRYLIKTRGQQVTLSCSPISGHRSVSWYQQTPGQGLQFLFEYFSETQRNKGNFPGRFSGRQFSNSRSEMNVSTLELGDSALYLCASSPGPGNTEAFFGQGTRLTVV.

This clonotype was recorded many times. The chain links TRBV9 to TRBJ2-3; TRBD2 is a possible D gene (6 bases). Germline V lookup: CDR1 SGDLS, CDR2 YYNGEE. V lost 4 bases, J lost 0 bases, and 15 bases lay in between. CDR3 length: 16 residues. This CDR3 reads CASSPTPGTSTDTQYF. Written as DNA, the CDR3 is TGTGCCAGCAGCCCCACCCCCGGGACTAGCACAGATACGCAGTATTTT. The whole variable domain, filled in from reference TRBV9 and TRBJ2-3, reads DSGVTQTPKHLITATGQRVTLRCSPRSGDLSVYWYQQSLDQGLQFLIQYYNGEERAKGNILERFSAQQFPDLHSELNLSSLELGDSALYFCASSPTPGTSTDTQYFGPGTRLTVL.

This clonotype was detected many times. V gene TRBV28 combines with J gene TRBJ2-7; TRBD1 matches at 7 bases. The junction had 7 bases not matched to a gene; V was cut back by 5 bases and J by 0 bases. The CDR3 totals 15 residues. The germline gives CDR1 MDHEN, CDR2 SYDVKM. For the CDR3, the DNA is TGTGCCAGCAGTCCGGGACAGCGATTCTCCTACGAGCAGTACTTC. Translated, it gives CASSPGQRFSYEQYF.

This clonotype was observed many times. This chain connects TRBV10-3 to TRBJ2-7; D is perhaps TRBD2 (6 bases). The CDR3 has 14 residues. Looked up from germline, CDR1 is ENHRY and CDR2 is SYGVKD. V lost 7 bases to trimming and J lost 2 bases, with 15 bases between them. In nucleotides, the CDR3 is TGTGCCATCATGCCGGGACTCCCTGCCTACGAGCAGTACTTC. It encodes CAIMPGLPAYEQYF.

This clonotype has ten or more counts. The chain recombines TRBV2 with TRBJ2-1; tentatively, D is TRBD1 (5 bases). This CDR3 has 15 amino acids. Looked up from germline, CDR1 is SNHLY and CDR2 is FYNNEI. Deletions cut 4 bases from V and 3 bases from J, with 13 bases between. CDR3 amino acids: CASSVSRVGYNEQFF. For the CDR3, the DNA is TGTGCCAGCAGTGTCTCCAGGGTTGGCTACAATGAGCAGTTCTTC.

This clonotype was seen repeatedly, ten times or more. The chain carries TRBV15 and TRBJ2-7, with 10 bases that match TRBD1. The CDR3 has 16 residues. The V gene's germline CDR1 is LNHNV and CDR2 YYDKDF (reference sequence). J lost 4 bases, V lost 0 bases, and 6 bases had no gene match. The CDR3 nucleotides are TGTGCCACCAGCAGAGAAGTGGGACAGGGGTTGTACGAGCAGTACTTC. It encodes CATSREVGQGLYEQYF.

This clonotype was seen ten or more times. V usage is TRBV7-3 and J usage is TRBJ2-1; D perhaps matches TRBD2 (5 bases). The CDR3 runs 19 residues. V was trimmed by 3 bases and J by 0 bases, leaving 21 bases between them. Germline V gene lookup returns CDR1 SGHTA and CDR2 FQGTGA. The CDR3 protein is CASSLPRALRSSSYNEQFF. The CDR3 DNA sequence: TGTGCCAGCAGCTTGCCGAGGGCCTTGCGATCGAGCTCCTACAATGAGCAGTTCTTC.

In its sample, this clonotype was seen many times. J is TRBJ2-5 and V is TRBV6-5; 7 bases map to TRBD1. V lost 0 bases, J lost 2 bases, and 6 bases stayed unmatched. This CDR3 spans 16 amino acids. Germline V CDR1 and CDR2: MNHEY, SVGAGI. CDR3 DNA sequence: TGTGCCAGCAGTTACTCGGGAGCAGGGGGACAAGAGACCCAGTACTTC. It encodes CASSYSGAGGQETQYF.

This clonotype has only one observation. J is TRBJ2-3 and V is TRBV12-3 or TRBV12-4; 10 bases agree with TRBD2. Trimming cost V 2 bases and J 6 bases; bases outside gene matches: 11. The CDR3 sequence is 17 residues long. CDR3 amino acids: CASSLRAGPAGGDTQYF. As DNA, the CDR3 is TGTGCCAGCAGTTTAAGGGCCGGGCCAGCGGGAGGGGATACGCAGTATTTT.

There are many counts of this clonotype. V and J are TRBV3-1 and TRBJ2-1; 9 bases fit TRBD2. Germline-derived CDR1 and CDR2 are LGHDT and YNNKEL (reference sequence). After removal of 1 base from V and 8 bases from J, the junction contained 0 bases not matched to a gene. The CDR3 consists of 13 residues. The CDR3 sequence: CASSQGTSDEQFF. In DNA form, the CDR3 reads TGTGCCAGCAGCCAAGGGACTAGCGATGAGCAGTTCTTC.

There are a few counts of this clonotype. The CDR3 DNA is TGTGCCAGCAACTTCGGGACAGGGATGCAGCCCCAGCATTTT. Residues: CASNFGTGMQPQHF. The V gene is TRBV28, the J gene TRBJ1-5, with 9 positions matching TRBD1. CDR3 size: 14 residues. V trimming: 7 bases; J trimming: 7 bases; junction bases outside the gene matches: 8. The germline CDR1 and CDR2 sequences are MDHEN and SYDVKM.

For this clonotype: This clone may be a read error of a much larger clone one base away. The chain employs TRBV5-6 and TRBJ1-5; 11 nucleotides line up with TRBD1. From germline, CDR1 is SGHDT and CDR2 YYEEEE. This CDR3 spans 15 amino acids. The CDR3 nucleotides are TGTGTCAGCACCTCGGGACAGGGGGTCAATCAGCCCCAGCATTTT. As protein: CVSTSGQGVNQPQHF.